This is a list of T cell receptor beta chains from one sample in a study of blood T cell repertoires in COVID-19. Method: immunoSEQ multiplex PCR; TCRdb's copy keeps in-frame clones and lacks some. The sample has a few hundred thousand clones, 65% to 90% seen once. Sequenced material: PBMCs or T cells enriched from blood (not recorded which). All receptors derive from a man aged 40-55 years who had recovered from COVID-19. CDR3s include the opening cysteine and the closing phenylalanine or tryptophan. The D gene is left open where the match is weak. Some rows mark clone size as missing; the rest say once, few, many or name a class of expanded clone.

TRBJ2-3 | 14 | TRBV27 | . | . | CASSLFGGTDTQYF | TGTGCCAGCAGTTTATTCGGGGGCACAGATACGCAGTATTTT
TRBJ1-1 | 16 | TRBV7-3 | TRBD1 | . | CASSLNTGGAGTEAFF | TGTGCCAGCAGCTTAAATACAGGGGGCGCGGGGACTGAAGCTTTCTTT
TRBJ2-1 | 13 | TRBV14 | . | . | CASSQFTGTPEFF | TGTGCCAGCAGCCAGTTTACCGGGACTCCGGAGTTCTTC
TRBJ2-5 | 12 | TRBV25-1 | . | . | CASSEADRTQYF | TGTGCCAGCAGTGAAGCCGATAGGACCCAGTACTTC
TRBJ2-2 | 16 | TRBV2 | TRBD2 | once | CASTNAGVANTGELFF | TGTGCCAGCACAAACGCGGGGGTTGCGAACACCGGGGAGCTGTTTTTT
TRBJ1-2 | 16 | TRBV5-1 | . | . | CASSLLLPGSDYGYTF | TGCGCCAGCAGCTTGCTCCTTCCTGGGAGTGACTATGGCTACACCTTC
TRBJ1-3 | 15 | TRBV7-2 | TRBD1 | . | CASSHTGGYGNTIYF | TGTGCCAGCAGCCATACAGGGGGGTACGGAAACACCATATATTTT
TRBJ2-1 | 14 | TRBV27 | TRBD2 | . | CASSKAGGRNEQFF | TGTGCCAGCAGTAAAGCGGGAGGGAGGAATGAGCAGTTCTTC
TRBJ2-5 | 15 | TRBV3-1/TRBV3-2 | TRBD2 | . | CASSQVGGGQETQYF | TGTGCCAGCAGCCAGGTGGGGGGGGGCCAAGAGACCCAGTACTTC
TRBJ1-1 | 14 | TRBV3-1/TRBV3-2 | TRBD1 | . | CASSQGSGGTEAFF | TGTGCCAGCAGCCAAGGATCAGGGGGGACTGAAGCTTTCTTT
TRBJ2-1 | 14 | TRBV6-6 | . | . | CASSLGRTGNEQFF | TGTGCCAGCAGTCTCGGCCGGACGGGGAATGAGCAGTTCTTC
TRBJ2-7 | 14 | TRBV19 | TRBD1 | . | CASKPDRAGLEQYF | TGTGCCAGTAAACCAGACAGGGCCGGCCTCGAGCAGTACTTC
TRBJ2-1 | 15 | TRBV11-2 | TRBD2 | . | CASSFSTSGINEQFF | TGTGCCAGCAGCTTTAGTACTAGCGGGATCAATGAGCAGTTCTTC
TRBJ2-1 | 18 | TRBV16 | . | . | CASSLVAGSSFSVAEQFF | TGTGCCAGCAGCCTAGTAGCAGGGTCTTCTTTTTCGGTTGCGGAGCAGTTCTTC
TRBJ1-2 | 12 | TRBV29-1 | TRBD1 | . | CSVRTGDYGYTF | TGCAGCGTTAGGACAGGGGATTATGGCTACACCTTC
TRBJ1-5 | 15 | TRBV9 | TRBD1 | . | CASSVGGTGNQPQHF | TGTGCCAGCAGCGTAGGCGGGACAGGGAATCAGCCCCAGCATTTT
TRBJ2-7 | 15 | TRBV7-2 | . | . | CASSRGGRGSYEQYF | TGTGCCAGCAGTCGGGGTGGTCGGGGTTCCTACGAGCAGTACTTC
TRBJ2-2 | 16 | TRBV20-1 | TRBD2 | few | CSASLPGLAGAGELFF | TGCAGTGCTAGTCTCCCGGGACTAGCGGGAGCCGGGGAGCTGTTTTTT
TRBJ1-2 | 13 | TRBV30 | TRBD1 | . | CAWSVDRVTGYTF | TGTGCCTGGAGTGTCGACAGGGTGACTGGCTACACCTTC
TRBJ2-5 | 14 | TRBV7-2 | . | . | CASSLGGQPETQYF | TGTGCCAGCAGCTTAGGAGGACAACCGGAGACCCAGTACTTC
TRBJ2-3 | 16 | TRBV5-1 | TRBD2 | once | CASSLGAGGLTDTQYF | TGCGCCAGCAGCTTGGGGGCGGGGGGCCTCACAGATACGCAGTATTTT
TRBJ2-7 | 14 | TRBV5-6 | . | . | CASSLGGTYYEQYF | TGTGCCAGCAGCTTGGGTGGGACATACTACGAGCAGTACTTC